What follows are 30 T cell receptor beta chains derived from one specimen sequenced in a study of blood T cells in healthy people across ages. A second 7 to 11 cycle PCR used barcoded and J-beta primers. Each CDR3 protein gets one entry after TCRdb re-called the 5' RACE reads with MiXCR. The repertoire has around 690,000 distinct CDR3 sequences, 58% of them found once; the top ten carry over 35%. Sequencing was carried out using blood. Receptors were obtained from a man in his sixties in good health.

To note about this clonotype: Germline and junction disagree at one end, which may indicate a read error. The J gene is TRBJ2-6, the V gene TRBV28, with D possibly TRBD2 on 6 matching bases. The CDR3 sequence is 15 residues long. CDR1 MDHEN and CDR2 SYDVKM come from the germline V gene. This CDR3 is CAGSLGGSGANVLTF. CDR3 coding DNA: TGTGCCGGCAGTTTGGGAGGCTCTGGGGCCAACGTCCTGACTTTC.

The CDR3 DNA follows: TGTGCCAGCAGCTTAGTGGTTGCTAATTCACCCCTCCACTTT. Encoded protein: CASSLVVANSPLHF. The rearrangement joins TRBV7-9 to TRBJ1-6; D remains ambiguous. CDR3 size: 14 residues. Trimming removed 1 base from V and 6 bases from J, with 7 bases in between. The germline V gene encodes CDR1 SEHNR and CDR2 FQNEAQ (reference sequence).

V and J are TRBV20-1 and TRBJ2-7; D is possibly TRBD1 (5 bases). This CDR3 is 14 amino acids long. V lost 6 bases and J 10 bases, leaving 25 bases between the germline ends. Germline V lookup: CDR1 DFQATT, CDR2 SNEGSKA (reference sequence). For the CDR3, the DNA is TGCAGTGCCACTACGATGGCCTCCATGCAGGGCCAGTACTTC. Translating gives CSATTMASMQGQYF.

The chain employs TRBV6-2 or TRBV6-3 and TRBJ2-5; unclear D gene. The CDR3 contains 12 residues. V was shortened by 2 bases and J by 11 bases, with 12 bases between the two germline ends. Per germline, CDR1 MNHEY and CDR2 SVGEGT. The CDR3 nucleotides are TGTGCCAGCAGTTACCCTGATCGAGAGCAGTACTTC. It translates to CASSYPDREQYF.

Concerning this clonotype: Germline is not matched at one junction end, which may reflect a read error. J is TRBJ1-2 and V is TRBV20-1; the D gene is possibly TRBD1 (6 bases). Germline lookup yields CDR1 DFQATT and CDR2 SNEGSKA (reference sequence). CDR3 size: 14 residues. The CDR3 nucleotides read TGCAGTGCTCTCCTGACCGAGGGGGACTATGGCCACACCTTC. This sequence encodes CSALLTEGDYGHTF.

The chain employs TRBV29-1 and TRBJ2-1, with a possible D match to TRBD2 (5 bases). The CDR3 runs to 12 residues. Germline CDR1 is SQVTM and CDR2 is ANQGSEA. The V gene lost 4 bases and the J gene lost 5 bases, with 9 bases spanning the gap. For the CDR3, the DNA is TGCAGCGTTGCAGAGGGCCACAATGAGCAGTTCTTC. It specifies CSVAEGHNEQFF.

The chain carries TRBV4-2 and TRBJ2-3; 12 bases are shared with TRBD2. CDR3 length: 17 amino acids. Germline V CDR1 and CDR2: LGHNA, YNFKEQ. V trimming: 4 bases; J trimming: 1 base; junction bases outside the gene matches: 6. CDR3 in DNA: TGTGCCAGCAGCCTCCTCGCTAGCGGGGGGGGCACAGATACGCAGTATTTT. It encodes CASSLLASGGGTDTQYF.

V and J are TRBV6-2 or TRBV6-3 and TRBJ1-2, with a weak D call TRBD1 (5 bases). There are 13 residues in the CDR3. Per the germline V gene, CDR1 is MNHEY and CDR2 is SVGEGT. V was cut by 7 bases and J by 2 bases, with 11 bases left in between. Written as DNA, the CDR3 is TGTGCCAGCAACGAGCCAGGGAACTATGGCTACACCTTC. As protein: CASNEPGNYGYTF.

This clonotype appeared a single time. The CDR3 region is CASRRDRATDTQYF. CDR3 nucleotide sequence: TGTGCCAGCAGACGGGACAGGGCTACAGATACGCAGTATTTT. V gene TRBV12-3 or TRBV12-4 combines with J gene TRBJ2-3; 9 bases align to TRBD1. The CDR3 totals 14 residues. V was clipped by 6 bases and J by 3 bases; unmatched bases: 4.

This chain connects TRBV21-1 to TRBJ2-3; whether TRBD1, the table's D call, matches the DNA was not checked. TRBV21-1 is tagged as a pseudogene. The CDR3 is 15 amino acids. The CDR3 sequence: CASSKERQGVDTQYF. The CDR3 DNA sequence: TGTGCCAGCAGCAAAGAGCGACAGGGAGTAGATACGCAGTATTTT.

V usage is TRBV2 and J usage is TRBJ2-5, with D tentatively TRBD1 (6 bases). CDR3 length: 12 amino acids. Per the germline V gene, CDR1 is SNHLY and CDR2 is FYNNEI. V dropped 8 bases and J dropped 0 bases, with 7 bases sitting between them. The DNA for the CDR3 is TGTGCCAGCCGACAGGACCAAGAGACCCAGTACTTC. The encoded protein is CASRQDQETQYF.

The chain employs TRBV3-1 and TRBJ1-1; perhaps TRBD1 as D (5 bases). The germline V and J ends were trimmed by 4 bases and 11 bases, with 20 bases remaining between them. Germline V gene sequence: CDR1 LGHDT, CDR2 YNNKEL (reference sequence). The CDR3 is made up of 14 amino acids. In DNA form, the CDR3 reads TGTGCCAGCAGCCGAACGGGGCCCTCTGTGGATGCTTTCTTT. Amino acid sequence: CASSRTGPSVDAFF.

V is TRBV5-1 and J is TRBJ1-6; no reliable D call. Germline CDR1 and CDR2: SGHRS and YFSETQ. The CDR3 is 13 amino acids. Trimming took off 4 bases at V and 8 bases at J, with 10 bases between the two ends. This chain's CDR3 is CASSPERDSPLHF. The CDR3 coding sequence is TGCGCCAGCAGCCCCGAGAGGGATTCACCCCTCCACTTT.

Only a few counts were recorded for this clonotype. This chain connects TRBV6-5 to TRBJ1-1; no reliable D call. The V end was cut by 7 bases, the J end by 4 bases, with 19 bases between. From germline, CDR1 is MNHEY and CDR2 SVGAGI. The CDR3 is 15 amino acids. The DNA of the CDR3 is TGTGCCAGCAACTCCCAAAGGTACGGAAGCACTGAAGCTTTCTTT. It specifies CASNSQRYGSTEAFF.

This chain uses TRBV2 with TRBJ2-7, with 8 bases that match TRBD2. CDR1 and CDR2 (germline): SNHLY, FYNNEI. The junction had 6 bases not matched to a gene; V was cut back by 2 bases and J by 9 bases. This CDR3 is built from 13 residues. The CDR3 nucleotides read TGTGCCAGCAGTGAATGGACTAGCCTCTTGCAGTACTTC. Its translation: CASSEWTSLLQYF.

This clonotype was observed a handful of times. V usage is TRBV7-2 and J usage is TRBJ2-1, with TRBD1 matching over 7 bases. Germline CDR1 and CDR2: SGHTA and FQGNSA. V was clipped by 5 bases and J by 4 bases; unmatched bases: 5. This CDR3 has 14 residues. CDR3: CASSRGTAYNEQFF. CDR3 bases: TGTGCCAGCAGCCGAGGGACAGCTTACAATGAGCAGTTCTTC. The full variable domain, its missing parts supplied by reference TRBV7-2 and TRBJ2-1, is GAGVSQSPSNKVTEKGKDVELRCDPISGHTALYWYRQSLGQGLEFLIYFQGNSAPDKSGLPSDRFSAERTGGSVSTLTIQRTQQEDSAVYLCASSRGTAYNEQFFGPGTRLTVL.

The rearrangement links TRBV10-3 to TRBJ2-7, with no clear D. V was cut by 0 bases and J by 6 bases, with 6 bases left in between. This CDR3 is 12 amino acids long. The germline V gene has CDR1 ENHRY and CDR2 SYGVKD. The CDR3: CAISESQREQYF. CDR3 bases: TGTGCCATCAGTGAGTCACAGCGCGAGCAGTACTTC.

V gene TRBV11-2 combines with J gene TRBJ2-3; D is ambiguous. Trimming took off 1 base at V and 2 bases at J, with 7 bases between the two ends. Germline lookup yields CDR1 SGHAT and CDR2 FQNNGV. There are 14 residues in the CDR3. CDR3 bases: TGTGCCAGCAGCTTAGGGCTGTACACAGATACGCAGTATTTT. It codes for CASSLGLYTDTQYF.

The chain couples TRBV6-1 to TRBJ1-2; a weak D match, TRBD1 (6 bases). The CDR3 has 13 residues. The V end lost 2 bases, the J end lost 3 bases, and 7 bases lay between the germline ends. CDR1 MNHNS and CDR2 SASEGT come from the germline V gene. CDR3 coding DNA: TGTGCCAGCAGTGAACCAGGGGACTATGGCTACACCTTC. Encoded protein: CASSEPGDYGYTF.

This clonotype was observed at least ten times. The chain uses TRBV11-2 and TRBJ2-1; 7 bases match TRBD2. The CDR3 has 11 residues. Germline-derived CDR1 and CDR2 are SGHAT and FQNNGV. The ends lost 6 bases at V and 10 bases at J; junction bases unmatched: 3. The DNA for the CDR3 is TGTGCCAGCAGTTTGGGGGGGGAGCAGTTCTTC. Translating gives CASSLGGEQFF.

A few counts support this clonotype. V gene TRBV29-1 combines with J gene TRBJ2-5, with D possibly TRBD1 on 5 matching bases. Germline loops: CDR1 SQVTM, CDR2 ANQGSEA. The V gene lost 4 bases and the J gene lost 4 bases, with 10 bases spanning the gap. The CDR3 spans 12 residues. The CDR3 reads CSVGGERETQYF. CDR3 bases: TGCAGCGTTGGGGGCGAGAGAGAGACCCAGTACTTC.

This clonotype was seen only once. A read error may produce the germline difference seen at one junction end. This rearrangement joins TRBV2 to TRBJ2-5; D not resolved. There are 14 residues in the CDR3. Germline loops: CDR1 SNHLY, CDR2 FYNNEI. The CDR3: CASRKDRRQETQYF. CDR3 nucleotides: TGTGCTAGCAGGAAGGACCGGCGCCAAGAGACCCAGTACTTC.

The chain recombines TRBV6-1 with TRBJ1-5, with D uncertain. V lost 1 base to trimming and J lost 2 bases, with 12 bases between them. The germline gives CDR1 MNHNS, CDR2 SASEGT. CDR3 size: 16 residues. The CDR3 loop reads CASSEGALRGNQPQHF. The CDR3 coding sequence is TGTGCCAGCAGTGAAGGGGCGCTTCGTGGCAATCAGCCCCAGCATTTT.

The chain is built from TRBV4-1 and TRBJ2-1, with D possibly being TRBD1 or TRBD2 (5 bases each). V shed 1 base and J shed 2 bases, with 12 bases lying between them. CDR1 is MGHRA and CDR2 is YSYEKL in the germline V gene. This CDR3 region has 16 residues. CDR3 sequence reads: CASSQGGTATYNEQFF. CDR3 bases: TGCGCCAGCAGCCAAGGAGGGACGGCTACCTACAATGAGCAGTTCTTC.

The chain has TRBV27 and TRBJ2-1; no reliable D call. CDR1 is MNHEY and CDR2 is SMNVEV in the germline V gene (reference sequence). The CDR3 extends over 14 amino acids. Trimming stripped 3 bases from V and 6 bases from J, with 12 bases between. Here the CDR3 reads CASSFRSGRNEQFF. The CDR3 region has the DNA TGTGCCAGCAGTTTCCGATCCGGACGCAATGAGCAGTTCTTC.

Concerning this clonotype itself: One end of the junction varies from germline; a read error may be responsible. The chain uses TRBV7-2 and TRBJ2-3, with a weak D call TRBD2 (5 bases). Germline V gene lookup returns CDR1 SGHTA and CDR2 FQGNSA. This CDR3 has 16 amino acids. The CDR3 loop reads CASSRPTGRSTDAQYF. CDR3 nucleotides: TGTGCCAGCAGCCGTCCGACTGGGAGAAGCACAGATGCGCAGTATTTT.

This chain uses TRBV28 with TRBJ2-7, with 14 nucleotides matching TRBD2. The J call may be faulty, since TRBJ2-5 better matches the DNA end. CDR1 is MDHEN, CDR2 SYDVKM, per germline. The CDR3 runs to 14 residues. In DNA form, the CDR3 reads TGTGCCGGATCGACTAGCGGGGGGGAAGAGACCCAGTACTTC. Translated: CAGSTSGGEETQYF.

The chain carries TRBV4-2 and TRBJ2-3, with D perhaps matching TRBD2 (5 bases). This CDR3 contains 14 residues. V shed 0 bases and J shed 5 bases, with 9 bases lying between them. The germline gives CDR1 LGHNA, CDR2 YNFKEQ. CDR3 bases: TGTGCCAGCAGCCAAGAAACAGAGGGAGATACGCAGTATTTT. Translated, it gives CASSQETEGDTQYF.

V gene TRBV5-5 combines with J gene TRBJ2-3, with unresolved D. Germline CDR1 SGHKS, CDR2 YYEKEE (reference sequence). Between the trimmed V and J ends, which lost 1 base and 0 bases, there was a span of 6 bases. The CDR3 is made up of 14 amino acids. As DNA, the CDR3 is TGTGCCAGCAGCTTGTCGAGGAGCACAGATACGCAGTATTTT. As protein: CASSLSRSTDTQYF.

The chain links TRBV4-2 to TRBJ2-3, with 10 bases identical to TRBD2. The CDR3 is 16 amino acids. Germline lookup yields CDR1 LGHNA and CDR2 YNFKEQ. J gave up 2 bases and V 0 bases, and 2 bases lay outside the gene matches. The CDR3 bases are TGTGCCAGCAGCCAAGAACTAGCGGGGAACACAGATACGCAGTATTTT. Translation gives CASSQELAGNTDTQYF.